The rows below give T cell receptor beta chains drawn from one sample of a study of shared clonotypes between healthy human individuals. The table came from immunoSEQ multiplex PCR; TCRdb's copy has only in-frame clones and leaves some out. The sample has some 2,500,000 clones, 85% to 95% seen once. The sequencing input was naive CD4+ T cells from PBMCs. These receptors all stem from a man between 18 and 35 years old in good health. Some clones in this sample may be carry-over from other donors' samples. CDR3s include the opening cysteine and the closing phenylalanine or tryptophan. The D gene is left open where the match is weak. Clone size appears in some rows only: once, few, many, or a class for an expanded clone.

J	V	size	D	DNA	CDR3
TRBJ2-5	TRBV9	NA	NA	TGTGCCAGCAGCGTTTTTGGAACCGATGGGACCCAGTACTTC	CASSVFGTDGTQYF
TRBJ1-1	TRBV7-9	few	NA	TGTGCCAGCAGCTTAGAGTACACAACTGAAGCTTTCTTT	CASSLEYTTEAFF
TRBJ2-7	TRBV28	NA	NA	TGTGCCAGTTCCGGTGGGAAACTGCCGGTCGAGCAGTACTTC	CASSGGKLPVEQYF
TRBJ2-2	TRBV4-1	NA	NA	TGCGCCAGCAGCAAACCGGGCCCCGCGACCGGGGAGCTGTTTTTT	CASSKPGPATGELFF
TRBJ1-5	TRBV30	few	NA	TGTGCCTGGAGTGTCCAGGGTAGATATCAGCCCCAGCATTTT	CAWSVQGRYQPQHF
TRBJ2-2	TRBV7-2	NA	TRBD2	TGTGCCAGCAGCCAGACTAGCGGGAGGGCGAACACCGGGGAGCTGTTTTTT	CASSQTSGRANTGELFF
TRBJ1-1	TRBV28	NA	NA	TGTGCCAGCGACCGGGTGAACACTGAAGCTTTCTTT	CASDRVNTEAFF
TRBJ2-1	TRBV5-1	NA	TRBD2	TGCGCCAGCAGCAGCCCGACTAGCTTGACTGAGCAGTTCTTC	CASSSPTSLTEQFF
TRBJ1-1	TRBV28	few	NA	TGTGCCAGCAGTTTGGGGGACACTGAAGCTTTCTTT	CASSLGDTEAFF
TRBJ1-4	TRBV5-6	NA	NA	TGTGCCAGCAGCCTATCTTGGGGAGTAGGGGAAAAACTGTTTTTT	CASSLSWGVGEKLFF
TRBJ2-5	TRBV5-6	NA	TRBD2	TGTGCCAGCAGCCCCAAAAGGACTAGCGGGATAGAGACCCAGTACTTC	CASSPKRTSGIETQYF
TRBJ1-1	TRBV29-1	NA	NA	TGCAGCGTTGGTGAGGGGAACACTGAAGCTTTCTTT	CSVGEGNTEAFF
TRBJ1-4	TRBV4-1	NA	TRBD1	TGCGCCAGCAGCCGGACCTCTGGGGACAGTTTTAATGAAAAACTGTTTTTT	CASSRTSGDSFNEKLFF
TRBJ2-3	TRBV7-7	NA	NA	TGTGCCAGCAGCTCTTCGTTGGGGGCAGATACGCAGTATTTT	CASSSSLGADTQYF
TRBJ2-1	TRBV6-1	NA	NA	TGTGCCAGCAGTACCCGGCTCTTCTACAATGAGCAGTTCTTC	CASSTRLFYNEQFF
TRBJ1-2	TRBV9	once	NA	TGTGCCAGCAGCGTAGATTGGCCGTCAAACTATGGCTACACCTTC	CASSVDWPSNYGYTF
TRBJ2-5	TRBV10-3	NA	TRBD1	TGTGCCACAGGGACAGACCAAGAGACCCAGTACTTC	CATGTDQETQYF
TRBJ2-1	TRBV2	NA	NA	TGTGCCAGCAGTGGTGGGGGCGGGCAAAATTACAATGAGCAGTTCTTC	CASSGGGGQNYNEQFF
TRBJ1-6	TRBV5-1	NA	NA	TGCGCCAGCAGCCTTTCACCCCTCCACTTT	CASSLSPLHF
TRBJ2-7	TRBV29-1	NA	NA	TGCAGCGTACAAAATCCCCTGGCGGGGCAGTACTTC	CSVQNPLAGQYF
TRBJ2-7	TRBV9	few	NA	TGTGCCAGCAGCGCGGCAGGGTGGGACTACGAGCAGTACTTC	CASSAAGWDYEQYF
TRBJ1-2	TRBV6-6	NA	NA	TGTGCCAGCATCATACAACAGGGAGTCGGCTACACCTTC	CASIIQQGVGYTF
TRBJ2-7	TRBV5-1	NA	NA	TGCGCCAGCAGCTTGGCCGGCCAATCTTACGAGCAGTACTTC	CASSLAGQSYEQYF
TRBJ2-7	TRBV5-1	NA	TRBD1	TGCGCCAGCAGCTCTGGGACAGGGGGCGGGTACTTTAACGAGCAGTACTTC	CASSSGTGGGYFNEQYF
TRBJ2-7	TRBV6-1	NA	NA	TGTGCCAGCCAAAGGAGCTACGAGCAGTACTTC	CASQRSYEQYF
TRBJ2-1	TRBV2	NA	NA	TGTGCCAGCACAGGTTCCAATGAGCAGTTCTTC	CASTGSNEQFF
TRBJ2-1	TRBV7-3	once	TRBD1	TGTGCCAGCAGCCTAACAGGACAGGGGGGGAATGAGCAGTTCTTC	CASSLTGQGGNEQFF
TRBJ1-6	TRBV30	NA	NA	TGTGCCTGGAGTTATGGCCAGGGCTATAATTCACCCCTCCACTTT	CAWSYGQGYNSPLHF
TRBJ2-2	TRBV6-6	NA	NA	TGTGCCAGCAGTTACTCCGACAGAAACACCGGGGAGCTGTTTTTT	CASSYSDRNTGELFF
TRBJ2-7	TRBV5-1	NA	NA	TGCGCCAGCAGCCCCCAGGCAGTCCAAGGGGAGCAGTACTTC	CASSPQAVQGEQYF
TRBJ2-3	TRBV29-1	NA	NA	TGCAGCGTACAAGGGGGGCGGGCTAGCACAGATACGCAGTATTTT	CSVQGGRASTDTQYF
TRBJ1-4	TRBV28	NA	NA	TGTGCCAGCAGCAATAGTGAAAAACTGTTTTTT	CASSNSEKLFF
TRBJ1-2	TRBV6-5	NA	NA	TGTGCCAGCAGTTACTCGAATAGGGTTGATGGCTACACCTTC	CASSYSNRVDGYTF
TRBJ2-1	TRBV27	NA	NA	TGTGCCAGCAGTTTACGGAGGGTAAGCTCCTACAATGAGCAGTTCTTC	CASSLRRVSSYNEQFF
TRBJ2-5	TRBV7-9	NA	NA	TGTGCCAGCAGCTCTCTGTTACTAGTTCCAGAGACCCAGTACTTC	CASSSLLLVPETQYF
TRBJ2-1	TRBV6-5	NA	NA	TGTGCCAGCAGCGGAGACAGCAATGAGCAGTTCTTC	CASSGDSNEQFF
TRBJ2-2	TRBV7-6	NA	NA	TGTGCCAGCAGCTCACCGCCCAACCGCGGGGAGCTGTTTTTT	CASSSPPNRGELFF
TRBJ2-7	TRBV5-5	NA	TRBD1	TGTGCCAGCAGCCATCCCGGGACAGTCTTATACGAGCAGTACTTC	CASSHPGTVLYEQYF
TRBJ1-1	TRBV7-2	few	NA	TGTGCCAGCAACGCGTGGAACACTGAAGCTTTCTTT	CASNAWNTEAFF
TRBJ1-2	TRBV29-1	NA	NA	TGCAGCGTTGACGTATTCGAATCACAGGAAGCTAACTATGGCTACACCTTC	CSVDVFESQEANYGYTF
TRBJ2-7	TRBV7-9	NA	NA	TGTGCCAGCAGCTTAGATGGGGTCTTATCCTACGAGCAGTACTTC	CASSLDGVLSYEQYF
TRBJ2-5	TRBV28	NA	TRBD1	TGTGCCAGCAGACACCCTGGACAGGGGGCTCAAGAGACCCAGTACTTC	CASRHPGQGAQETQYF
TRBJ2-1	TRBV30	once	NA	TGTGCCTGGAGTGTTGGGCTACCATTGAATGAGCAGTTCTTC	CAWSVGLPLNEQFF
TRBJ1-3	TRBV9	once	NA	TGTGCCAGCAGCCCACCGGGAGGGTACACCATATATTTT	CASSPPGGYTIYF
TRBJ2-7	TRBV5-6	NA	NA	TGTGCCAGCAGCTTAGGATATGGAAAAGGCTACGAGCAGTACTTC	CASSLGYGKGYEQYF
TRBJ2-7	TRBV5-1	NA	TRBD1	TGCGCCAGCAGCGGGACAGGGGGCGCTGTCGGCGAGCAGTACTTC	CASSGTGGAVGEQYF